The source of this TCR beta chain is a study of T cells in narcolepsy. Turning to the study itself: Enrolled donors included narcolepsy type 1 or type 2 patients and healthy controls.

Generated by immunoSEQ multiplex PCR, the TCRdb table keeps only in-frame clones and is missing some. The table has tens of thousands of clones, around two thirds seen once. The CDR3 sequence is 13 residues long. The V gene lost 8 bases and the J gene lost 2 bases, with 10 bases spanning the gap. Germline V gene lookup returns CDR1 SGHTA and CDR2 FQGTGA. Study-wide results and caveats: Same-patient CSF and blood CD4+ T cell clonotypes included HCRT-specific and TRIB2-specific autoreactive ones. Blood of same and different patients, but not healthy controls, reportedly held recurring autoreactive clonotypes. No autoreactive T cell clone sequences appeared in some memory CD4+ repertoires.

Details on this clone: As yet, its antigen is unknown.

This receptor was taken from a human donor in good health. The chain links TRBV7-3 to TRBJ2-1; D possibly corresponds to TRBD2 (6 bases). Specimen: memory (CD45RA-) CD4+ T cells from blood. The CDR3 loop is CASGGGAYNEQFF. The CDR3 DNA sequence: TGTGCCAGCGGGGGAGGAGCCTACAATGAGCAGTTCTTC.